This TCR beta chain is from a study of molecular identifiers for immune sequencing clone quantification. Germline V CDR1 and CDR2: SGHVS, FQNEAQ. The germline V and J ends were trimmed by 1 base and 6 bases, with 4 bases remaining between them. The CDR3 is 12 residues long. Whole-study results and caveats: Clones that exceeded 20 RNA copies held over 98% of effector molecules, yet under 1% in naive cells.

TCRdb reanalysed the PCR reads using MiXCR and keeps one entry per CDR3 protein. The top ten hold roughly 9.3% of the sample, which has about 97,000 distinct CDR3 sequences, about a third seen once. Naive CD8 T cells underwent sorting with the CD8+CD4-CCR7+CD45RA+ definition. Worth noting for this clonotype: The antigen is not known. A much bigger clone sits one base away, suggesting this may be a read error. Since the CDR3 does not end with the conserved phenylalanine or tryptophan, this likely comes from a read error.

The receptor was derived from a human donor in good health. Some libraries in this study had Jurkat cell RNA spiked in. Sequencing was performed on naive CD8+ T cells from blood, with Jurkat cell RNA spiked in. Documented subset: FACS-sorted CD8+CD4-CCR7+CD45RA+ naive T cells. This chain uses TRBV7-8 with TRBJ2-1; D gene unclear. The CDR3 sequence is CASSLGSNEQFL. The CDR3 DNA sequence: TGTGCCAGCAGCTTAGGAAGCAATGAGCAGTTCCTC.